This T cell receptor (beta chain) came from a study of T cell changes during pregnancy in multiple sclerosis. Assay: immunoSEQ multiplex PCR; the TCRdb copy retains only in-frame clones and omits some. Of fewer than 65,000 clones listed, more than 90% are singletons. Sequencing was performed on peripheral blood, taken in the first trimester of pregnancy. The TCR comes from a female donor in good health, enrolled as a control in a pregnancy study.

CDR3 in DNA: TGTGCCAGCAGCGTAGGGAAGGGAGTCAATCAGCCCCAGCATTTT. Its protein product is CASSVGKGVNQPQHF. The chain carries TRBV9 and TRBJ1-5; D gene uncertain. V dropped 0 bases and J dropped 3 bases, with 10 bases sitting between them. Germline CDR1 and CDR2: SGDLS and YYNGEE. CDR3 length: 15 residues.